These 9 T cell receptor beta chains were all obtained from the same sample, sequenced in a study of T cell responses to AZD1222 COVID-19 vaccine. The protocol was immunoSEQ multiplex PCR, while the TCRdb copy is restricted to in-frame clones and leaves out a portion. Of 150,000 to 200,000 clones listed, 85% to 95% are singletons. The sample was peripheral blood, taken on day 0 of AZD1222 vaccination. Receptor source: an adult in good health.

The CDR3 is CASRLGTEAFF. In DNA form, the CDR3 reads TGTGCCAGCAGGCTGGGCACTGAAGCTTTCTTT. This chain joins TRBV16 and TRBJ1-1; D call uncertain. V lost 6 bases to trimming and J lost 4 bases, with 6 bases between them. The CDR3 has 11 residues. Germline V gene lookup returns CDR1 KGHSY and CDR2 FQNENV. Full variable domain (outside the CDR3, taken from reference TRBV16 and TRBJ1-1): GEEVAQTPKHLVRGEGQKAKLYCAPIKGHSYVFWYQQVLKNEFKFLISFQNENVFDETGMPKERFSAKCLPNSPCSLEIQATKLEDSAVYFCASRLGTEAFFGQGTRLTVV.

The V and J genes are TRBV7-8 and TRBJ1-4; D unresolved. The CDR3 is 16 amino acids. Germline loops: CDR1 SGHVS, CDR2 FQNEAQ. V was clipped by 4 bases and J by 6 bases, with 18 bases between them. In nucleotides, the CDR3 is TGTGCCAGCAGCTCGGGGTCCGATAGGGTTGATGAAAAACTGTTTTTT. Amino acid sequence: CASSSGSDRVDEKLFF.

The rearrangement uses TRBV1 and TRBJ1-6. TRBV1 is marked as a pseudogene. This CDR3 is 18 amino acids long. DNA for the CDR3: TGCACCAGCACCCTCCCCCTGGACCCGAGCTCCTATAATTCACCCCTCCACTTT. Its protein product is CTSTLPLDPSSYNSPLHF.

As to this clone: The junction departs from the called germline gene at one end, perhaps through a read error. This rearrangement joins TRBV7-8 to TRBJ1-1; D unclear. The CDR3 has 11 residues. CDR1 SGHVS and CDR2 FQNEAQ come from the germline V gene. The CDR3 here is CASSLNTEAFF. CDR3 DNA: TGTGCCAGCAGCTTGAATACTGAAGCTTTCTTT.

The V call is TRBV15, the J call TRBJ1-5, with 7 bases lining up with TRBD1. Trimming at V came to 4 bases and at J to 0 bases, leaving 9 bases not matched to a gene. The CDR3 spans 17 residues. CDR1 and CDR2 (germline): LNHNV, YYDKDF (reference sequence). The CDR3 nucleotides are TGTGCCACCAGCATTTTTCCGGGACAGTATAGCAATCAGCCCCAGCATTTT. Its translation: CATSIFPGQYSNQPQHF.

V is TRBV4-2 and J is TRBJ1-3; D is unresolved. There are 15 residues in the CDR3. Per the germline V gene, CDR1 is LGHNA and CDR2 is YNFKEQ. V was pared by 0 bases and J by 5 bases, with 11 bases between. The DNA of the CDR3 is TGTGCCAGCAGCCAAGATCCCATGAGCCGAAACACCATATATTTT. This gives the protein CASSQDPMSRNTIYF.

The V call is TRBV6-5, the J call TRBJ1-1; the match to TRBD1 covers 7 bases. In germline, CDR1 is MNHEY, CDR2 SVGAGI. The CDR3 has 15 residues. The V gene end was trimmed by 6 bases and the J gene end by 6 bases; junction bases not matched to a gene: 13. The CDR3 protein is CASRDSTGDRAEAFF. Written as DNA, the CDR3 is TGTGCCAGCAGGGACAGTACAGGGGATCGCGCTGAAGCTTTCTTT.

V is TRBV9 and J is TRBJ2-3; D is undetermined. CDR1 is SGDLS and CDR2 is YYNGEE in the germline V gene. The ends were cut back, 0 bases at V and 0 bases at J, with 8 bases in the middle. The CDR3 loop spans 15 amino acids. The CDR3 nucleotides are TGTGCCAGCAGCGTAGTTAGTACTAGCACAGATACGCAGTATTTT. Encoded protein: CASSVVSTSTDTQYF.

The CDR3 DNA follows: TGTGCCAGCAGCAACGGAAACTCTGGAAACACCATATATTTT. It specifies CASSNGNSGNTIYF. The rearrangement uses TRBV9 and TRBJ1-3; the D is unclear. The germline V gene encodes CDR1 SGDLS and CDR2 YYNGEE. V lost 4 bases and J 0 bases, leaving 8 bases between the germline ends. This CDR3 comprises 14 residues.